This T cell receptor (beta chain) was identified during a study of OX40 agonist ivuxolimab in advanced cancers. Overall study: While on treatment, patients had intravenous ivuxolimab at 0.01 to 10 mg/kg every 2 weeks. A mean age of 60 years, range roughly 23 to 85, was recorded, and roughly 80% were male.

This clone was detected only once. The germline V gene encodes CDR1 SGHRS and CDR2 YFSETQ. This CDR3 has 16 residues. The germline V and J ends were trimmed by 4 bases and 0 bases, with 16 bases remaining between them. Data came from immunoSEQ multiplex PCR; TCRdb stores just in-frame clones and leaves some out. The top ten clones hold roughly 18% of a sample with about 36,000 clones, roughly 80% of them seen once. The rearrangement links TRBV5-1 to TRBJ1-1, with a weak D call TRBD1 (5 bases). This sample comprised CD4+ or CD8+ T cells sorted from blood, obtained in a trial of the OX40 agonist ivuxolimab. This sequence originates from an adult with an advanced solid tumor such as melanoma, head and neck, liver or kidney cancer. CDR3 bases: TGCGCCAGCAGCCCCCACGGGGGAGTCATGAACACTGAAGCTTTCTTT. It yields the protein CASSPHGGVMNTEAFF.